This T cell receptor beta chain came from a study of cytomegalovirus exposure and HLA in healthy donors. Study-wide findings and caveats: Researchers reported in a later analysis that common viral pathogens appeared linked to several top clusters. As was reported, the HLA-A and HLA-B alleles of most subjects were accurately predicted from TCR beta sequences.

The CDR3 sequence is 13 residues long. V gave up 6 bases and J gave up 7 bases, with 13 bases separating them. Germline V gene sequence: CDR1 MDHEN, CDR2 SYDVKM. As concerns this clone: Antigen specificity is unknown.

With 60 Vbeta and 13 Jbeta primers, the PCR was carried out. Clones were sequenced by immunoSEQ multiplex PCR, and TCRdb holds only the in-frame ones, with some missing. This sample has some 180,000 clones, with 65% to 85% found just once. The sequenced sample consisted of PBMCs. This clonotype was sampled from a female donor in good health and CMV-seronegative. The rearrangement uses TRBV28 and TRBJ1-5; D is unresolved. The CDR3 sequence: CASSAGVRQPQHF. CDR3 nucleotides: TGTGCCAGCAGCGCCGGGGTACGACAGCCCCAGCATTTT. Together with reference TRBV28 and TRBJ1-5, the CDR3 gives the full variable domain: DVKVTQSSRYLVKRTGEKVFLECVQDMDHENMFWYRQDPGLGLRLIYFSYDVKMKEKGDIPEGYSVSREKKERFSLILESASTNQTSMYLCASSAGVRQPQHFGDGTRLSIL.